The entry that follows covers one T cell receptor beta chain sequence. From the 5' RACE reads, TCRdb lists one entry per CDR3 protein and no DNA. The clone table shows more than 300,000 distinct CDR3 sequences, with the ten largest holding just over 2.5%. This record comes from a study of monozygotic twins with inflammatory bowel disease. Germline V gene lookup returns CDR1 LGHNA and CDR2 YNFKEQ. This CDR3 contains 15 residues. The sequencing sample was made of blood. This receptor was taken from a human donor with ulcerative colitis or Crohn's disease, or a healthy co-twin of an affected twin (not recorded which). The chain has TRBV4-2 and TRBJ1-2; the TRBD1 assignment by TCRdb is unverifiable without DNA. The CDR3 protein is CASSQPRDSPQGYTF.